This note documents a single T cell receptor beta chain sequence. The data stem from a study of CD8 T cells in Susac syndrome. Overall study: Patients with Susac syndrome were therapy-naive, on corticosteroids, or on intravenous immunoglobulin alone at blood draw.

From blood CD8+ and CD4+ T cells, the TCR beta chain was sequenced. cDNA came from approximately 0.5 to 1 ug RNA primed by random hexamers. Via MiXCR, TCRdb re-called the immunoSEQ multiplex PCR reads, giving one row per CDR3 protein. The top ten hold roughly 0.15% of the sample, which has over 130,000 distinct CDR3 sequences, 95% seen once. Germline CDR1 and CDR2: LGHDT and YNNKEL (reference sequence). This CDR3 has 17 residues. V lost 4 bases and J 2 bases, leaving 18 bases between the germline ends. The V gene is TRBV3-1, the J gene TRBJ1-5; the D gene is possibly TRBD1 (6 bases). This clonotype originated in a human donor with Susac syndrome. The sequencing input was CD4+ T cells from PBMCs. The CDR3 loop reads CASSPTGMGKGNQPQHF. The CDR3 DNA reads as TGTGCCAGCAGCCCTACAGGGATGGGAAAGGGCAATCAGCCCCAGCATTTT. The variable domain in full, with the rest retrieved from reference TRBV3-1 and TRBJ1-5, is DTAVSQTPKYLVTQMGNDKSIKCEQNLGHDTMYWYKQDSKKFLKIMFSYNNKELIINETVPNRFSPKSPDKAHLNLHINSLELGDSAVYFCASSPTGMGKGNQPQHFGDGTRLSIL.